This entry features one TCR beta chain sequence. Its antigen is not yet known. No qualities accompany the bases; no much larger clone lies one base away. The record originates from a study of blood T cells in healthy people across ages (dated by TCRdb to the mid-2010s). Concerning the study at large: Template switching captured roughly one uniquely barcoded TCR beta cDNA molecule per two T cells in model experiments. For two donors (one aged 18 to 30 and one aged 80 or older), the study analyzed two additional independent replicas of 1 million unique cDNA reads from the same blood draw. Donors of different ages were randomly distributed across sequencing lanes to avoid experimental bias. The donors were divided into four age groups: young (average about 15 years), middle-aged (about 39), aged (approximately 64) and long-lived (roughly 82). To track age-related changes in TCR beta repertoire diversity, the study relied on deep sequencing normalized with unique cDNA molecular identifiers. General study outcomes and caveats: Observed TCR beta diversity per million T cells fell roughly linearly with age, and a significant reduction was already apparent by age roughly 41. Donor CMV infection status was unknown, potentially confounding age-related changes in expanded clonotypes. Because profiling used bulk unsorted PBMCs, naive and antigen-experienced compartments could not be compared conclusively. Compared with the aged group, the long-lived group had more naive CD4+ T cells, fewer expanded clones and increased TCR diversity, suggesting age selection. A strong correlation was found between observed TCR beta diversity and the percentage of naive T cells measured by flow cytometry. Total diversity estimates from one million sequenced T cells were considered lower bounds and underestimates.

Libraries were built with 5' RACE. Sequencing instrument: Illumina HiSeq 2500. The second PCR ran for about 6 to 12 cycles and used a J-beta primer mix along with a sample-barcoded 5' primer. A unique molecular identifier was introduced onto each TCR beta cDNA molecule by a template-switch 5' adaptor carrying 12 random nucleotides. Each sample yielded at least 2.5 million CDR3-containing paired-end reads. All of the RNA was converted into first-strand cDNA using the Mint cDNA synthesis kit, with a TRBC-specific oligonucleotide serving as the primer. After uracil-DNA glycosylase treatment, a first 18-cycle PCR used universal primers M1SS and BC2_uni_R on all cDNA. Per the source publication's procedure: For normalization, 1 million high-quality reads, each with a distinct molecular identifier, were randomly selected from each sample. Instead of being binned into consensus sequences, reads that shared molecular identifiers were thrown out. CDR3 identification, clonotype clustering and error correction used MiTCR with a Q25 quality threshold and the strictest error-elimination algorithm. A nonparametric unseen species model with Euler transformation was used to estimate lower-bound total TCR beta diversity. TCRdb took the public reads, trimmed them with fastp at Q25, ran MiXCR for clone calling and kept in-frame beta chains. Every distinct CDR3 protein forms one entry, paired with its most common genes and DNA. The V and J calls and clone size are TCRdb's, not the authors'. This sample comprises about 800,000 distinct CDR3 sequences, 58% of them detected only once. The ten biggest clones cover about 20% of the sample.

From its cysteine to its phenylalanine, the CDR3 spans 20 amino acids. Left in the record is the CDR3 DNA by itself, 60 bases read in frame from the first base. V is clipped by 0 bases and J by 5 bases, and the sequence between their germline boundaries is 28 bases long. The germline V gene sets CDR1 to MGHRA and CDR2 to YSYEKL. Donors were around 37 systemically healthy Caucasian individuals from Russia aged roughly 6 to 100 years. Approximately 10 milliliters of peripheral blood were collected from each donor into EDTA-treated Vacutainer tubes. PBMCs were isolated by Ficoll-Paque density-gradient centrifugation, with at least 7 million obtained per sample. Trizol reagent was used to extract total RNA from PBMCs, with at least 5 micrograms per sample. For every donor, an aliquot of PBMCs went through flow cytometry to measure the percentages of naive CD45RAhigh/CD27high T cells.

Recombination linked TRBV4-1 to TRBJ2-5, with TRBD2 perhaps the D gene, on 6 matching bases. The sequence was collected from a man aged 25 to 40 in good health. The sample taken for sequencing was blood. Read as DNA, the sequence is TGCGCCAGCAGCCAAGATAGGGGACGGGAGTATCAGTTGTCTATGGAGACCCAGTACTTC. It is translated as CASSQDRGREYQLSMETQYF.